The 21 T cell receptor beta chains given below trace back to one sample, sequenced in a study of T cell responses to AZD1222 COVID-19 vaccine. Sequencing used immunoSEQ multiplex PCR; TCRdb keeps in-frame clones, though not all of them. Of about 86,000 clones listed, approximately 86% are singletons. This specimen was peripheral blood, taken on day 0 of MenACWY control vaccination. The receptor set was obtained from an adult in good health.

This clone was detected once. The J gene is TRBJ1-3, the V gene TRBV3-1 (or the pseudogene TRBV3-2); D may be TRBD1 (6 bases). The germline V and J ends were trimmed by 3 bases and 0 bases, with 15 bases remaining between them. CDR3 length: 17 amino acids. Germline V gene sequence: CDR1 LGHDT, CDR2 YNNKEL (reference sequence). The CDR3 spells CASSQVFGGYSGNTIYF. CDR3 sequence (DNA): TGTGCCAGCAGCCAGGTCTTCGGGGGCTACTCTGGAAACACCATATATTTT.

The V and J genes are TRBV7-9 and TRBJ2-7; D might be TRBD1 (6 bases). This CDR3 has 14 residues. The V end was cut by 5 bases, the J end by 4 bases, with 15 bases between. Germline CDR1 is SEHNR and CDR2 is FQNEAQ (reference sequence). CDR3 amino acids: CASSLPRDTYEQYF. CDR3 bases: TGTGCCAGCAGCCTGCCGAGGGACACATACGAGCAGTACTTC.

V and J are TRBV4-1 and TRBJ2-7; D may be TRBD1 or TRBD2 (5 bases each). Germline V gives CDR1 MGHRA, CDR2 YSYEKL. The length of the CDR3 is 16 residues. The V gene lost 1 base and the J gene lost 2 bases, with 15 bases spanning the gap. The CDR3 sequence: CASSQGGYTGPYEQYF. DNA for the CDR3: TGCGCCAGCAGCCAAGGGGGGTACACAGGACCCTACGAGCAGTACTTC.

CDR3 DNA sequence: TGCGCCAGCAGCTTGGGAGGCGGGGGCCCCTACGAGCAGTACTTC. Its translation is CASSLGGGGPYEQYF. The chain uses TRBV5-1 and TRBJ2-7; D perhaps matches TRBD2 (7 bases). CDR1 is SGHRS, CDR2 YFSETQ, per germline. The length of the CDR3 is 15 residues. Trimming cost V 0 bases and J 2 bases, with 12 bases left between them.

The chain uses TRBV6-5 and TRBJ1-4; the D gene is possibly TRBD1 (6 bases). The length of the CDR3 is 14 residues. Germline CDR1 MNHEY, CDR2 SVGAGI. V was trimmed by 7 bases and J by 7 bases, leaving 16 bases between them. As DNA, the CDR3 is TGTGCCAGCACCGAAACAGGGATGAGTGAAAAACTGTTTTTT. Translating it yields CASTETGMSEKLFF.

The chain uses TRBV7-2 and TRBJ2-5; maybe TRBD2 (5 bases). The germline V gene encodes CDR1 SGHTA and CDR2 FQGNSA. The CDR3 loop spans 17 amino acids. Trimming pared 3 bases from V and 2 bases from J, leaving 19 bases between. The chain's CDR3 is CASSFRPRLPRQETQYF. The CDR3 DNA is TGTGCCAGCAGCTTCCGACCGAGACTACCCCGGCAAGAGACCCAGTACTTC.

The chain links TRBV3-1 (or the pseudogene TRBV3-2) to TRBJ2-2; 9 nucleotides agree with TRBD2. CDR3 length: 17 residues. The J segment lost 5 bases and the V segment lost 0 bases, leaving 7 bases of the junction unmatched. Germline CDR1 and CDR2: LGHDT and YNNKEL (reference sequence). In DNA, the CDR3 is TGTGCCAGCAGCCAAGATAGGCGGGAGGGTAGGACCGGGGAGCTGTTTTTT. This encodes CASSQDRREGRTGELFF.

The chain combines TRBV10-3 with TRBJ2-1; TRBD2 agrees at 10 bases. CDR1 and CDR2 from the germline V gene are ENHRY and SYGVKD. The CDR3 is 15 amino acids. With V trimmed by 6 bases and J by 5 bases, 7 bases remained unmatched. The CDR3 loop is CAIRLSGGAHNEQFF. The CDR3 nucleotides read TGTGCCATCAGGCTCAGCGGGGGGGCCCACAATGAGCAGTTCTTC.

This chain links TRBV28 with TRBJ1-6; D remains ambiguous. Germline V CDR1 and CDR2: MDHEN, SYDVKM. With 7 bases removed from V and 6 bases from J, the gap between germline ends came to 13 bases. The CDR3 spans 14 residues. CDR3 bases: TGTGCCAGCATGGCCATACGGATTAATTCACCCCTCCACTTT. Protein sequence: CASMAIRINSPLHF. The full variable domain, completed using reference TRBV28 and TRBJ1-6, is DVKVTQSSRYLVKRTGEKVFLECVQDMDHENMFWYRQDPGLGLRLIYFSYDVKMKEKGDIPEGYSVSREKKERFSLILESASTNQTSMYLCASMAIRINSPLHFGNGTRLTVT.

The chain joins TRBV6-1 to TRBJ1-5, with 7 bases aligning to TRBD1. Trimming cost V 2 bases and J 2 bases; bases outside gene matches: 3. The CDR3 runs 15 residues. Germline V lookup: CDR1 MNHNS, CDR2 SASEGT. The CDR3 nucleotides read TGTGCCAGCAGTGAATTTGGACAGGGCAATCAGCCCCAGCATTTT. Translating it yields CASSEFGQGNQPQHF.

The chain carries TRBV3-1 (or the pseudogene TRBV3-2) and TRBJ1-3; 11 bases agree with TRBD1. Germline CDR1 LGHDT, CDR2 YNNKEL (reference sequence). This CDR3 contains 18 residues. V trimming: 3 bases; J trimming: 2 bases; junction bases outside the gene matches: 9. CDR3 region: CASSQEIGGQGAGNTIYF. The CDR3 DNA is TGTGCCAGCAGCCAGGAAATAGGGGGACAGGGGGCTGGAAACACCATATATTTT.

This clone has only one observation. The chain joins TRBV27 to TRBJ1-5; D remains ambiguous. This CDR3 has 13 residues. Germline V lookup: CDR1 MNHEY, CDR2 SMNVEV (reference sequence). Trimming stripped 8 bases from V and 5 bases from J, with 13 bases between. In DNA form, the CDR3 reads TGTGCCAGCCGACTGTACGTCGATCAGCCCCAGCATTTT. It codes for CASRLYVDQPQHF.

The V call is TRBV4-3, the J call TRBJ1-2; possible D gene TRBD1, 6 bases. This CDR3 contains 13 residues. Trimming removed 4 bases from V and 4 bases from J, with 10 bases in between. In germline, CDR1 is LGHNA, CDR2 YSLEER. DNA for the CDR3: TGCGCCAGCAGCCCGGGACAAATCTATGGCTACACCTTC. Protein product: CASSPGQIYGYTF.

V gene TRBV3-1 (or the pseudogene TRBV3-2) combines with J gene TRBJ1-2, with D maybe TRBD1 (5 bases). From germline, CDR1 is LGHDT and CDR2 YNNKEL (reference sequence). The V gene lost 3 bases and the J gene lost 7 bases, with 12 bases spanning the gap. This CDR3 comprises 13 residues. Written as DNA, the CDR3 is TGTGCCAGCAGCCAGATCCCGGGGCCTGGCTACACCTTC. It translates to CASSQIPGPGYTF.

J is TRBJ1-2 and V is TRBV3-1 (or the pseudogene TRBV3-2); the D is unclear. Deletions cut 3 bases from V and 4 bases from J, with 12 bases between. The CDR3 is made up of 14 amino acids. CDR1 is LGHDT, CDR2 YNNKEL, per germline (reference sequence). CDR3 in amino acids: CASSHVPVSYGYTF. CDR3 DNA sequence: TGTGCCAGCAGCCACGTACCAGTTTCCTATGGCTACACCTTC.

This clone was seen only a few times. This chain joins TRBV4-2 and TRBJ2-7; D not certain. The germline gives CDR1 LGHNA, CDR2 YNFKEQ. The CDR3 totals 13 residues. With 2 bases removed from V and 6 bases from J, the gap between germline ends came to 11 bases. The CDR3, as DNA: TGTGCCAGCAGCCAAAAGGGCTCACCCGAGCAGTACTTC. Translated: CASSQKGSPEQYF.

This clone was seen many times. V and J are TRBV12-3 or TRBV12-4 and TRBJ2-7; TRBD2 matches 11 bases. Losses at the gene ends were 6 bases for V and 6 bases for J; bases not matched to a gene: 1. The CDR3 has 12 residues. CDR3 amino acids: CASRGLAAEQYF. The CDR3 DNA reads TGTGCCAGCAGGGGACTAGCGGCCGAGCAGTACTTC.

The rearrangement links TRBV19 to TRBJ2-1; TRBD1 matches at 8 bases. CDR1 is LNHDA, CDR2 SQIVND, per germline (reference sequence). This CDR3 is built from 12 residues. J was trimmed by 10 bases and V by 5 bases; bases with no gene match: 4. CDR3 sequence (DNA): TGTGCCAGTAGTCCACAGGGGGACGAGCAGTTCTTC. It yields the protein CASSPQGDEQFF.

The CDR3 DNA follows: TGTGCCAGCAGCTGGCGGGGGGCCACAGAGACCCAGTACTTC. Its protein product is CASSWRGATETQYF. This chain connects TRBV7-2 to TRBJ2-5; 8 bases align to TRBD2. The CDR3 loop spans 14 amino acids. Germline V gene sequence: CDR1 SGHTA, CDR2 FQGNSA. V gave up 4 bases and J gave up 4 bases; unmatched junction bases: 5.

This CDR3 is CASSLQGSSEAFF. The CDR3 DNA sequence: TGTGCCAGCAGCTTACAAGGCAGTAGCGAAGCTTTCTTT. The chain couples TRBV7-3 to TRBJ1-1; D unresolved. The germline V and J ends were trimmed by 2 bases and 8 bases, with 12 bases remaining between them. The CDR3 runs to 13 residues. In germline, CDR1 is SGHTA, CDR2 FQGTGA. Drawing the rest from reference TRBV7-3 and TRBJ1-1, the complete variable domain is GAGVSQTPSNKVTEKGKYVELRCDPISGHTALYWYRQSLGQGPEFLIYFQGTGAADDSGLPNDRFFAVRPEGSVSTLKIQRTERGDSAVYLCASSLQGSSEAFFGQGTRLTVV.

The V and J genes are TRBV2 and TRBJ2-7; D may be TRBD1 (5 bases). Germline V gene data show CDR1 as SNHLY and CDR2 as FYNNEI. The CDR3 has 13 residues. The V end lost 6 bases, the J end lost 2 bases, and 11 bases lay between the germline ends. The chain's CDR3 is CASSTGKTYEQYF. CDR3 bases: TGTGCCAGCAGCACAGGTAAAACCTACGAGCAGTACTTC. Using reference TRBV2 and TRBJ2-7 for the parts outside the CDR3, the full variable domain is EPEVTQTPSHQVTQMGQEVILRCVPISNHLYFYWYRQILGQKVEFLVSFYNNEISEKSEIFDDQFSVERPDGSNFTLKIRSTKLEDSAMYFCASSTGKTYEQYFGPGTRLTVT.